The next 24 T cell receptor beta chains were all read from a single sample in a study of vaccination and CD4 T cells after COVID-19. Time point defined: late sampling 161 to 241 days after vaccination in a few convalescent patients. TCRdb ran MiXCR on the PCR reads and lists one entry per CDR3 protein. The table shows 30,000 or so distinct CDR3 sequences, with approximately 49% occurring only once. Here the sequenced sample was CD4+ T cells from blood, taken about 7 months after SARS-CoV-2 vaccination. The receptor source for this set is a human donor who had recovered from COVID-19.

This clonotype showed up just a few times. The CDR3 sequence: CASSFSDRVYGYTF. The DNA of the CDR3 is TGTGCCAGCAGTTTTTCGGACAGGGTCTATGGCTACACCTTC. This chain uses TRBV7-2 with TRBJ1-2; 8 bases are a match to TRBD1. The trim removed 6 bases at V and 4 bases at J, leaving 7 bases unmatched. Germline CDR1 and CDR2: SGHTA and FQGNSA. CDR3 size: 14 residues.

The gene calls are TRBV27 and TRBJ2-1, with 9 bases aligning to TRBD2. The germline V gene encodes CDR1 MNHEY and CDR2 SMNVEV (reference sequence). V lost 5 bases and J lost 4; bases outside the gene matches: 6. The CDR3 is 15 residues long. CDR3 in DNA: TGTGCCAGCAGTCCCTGGACTAGCGTTTACAATGAGCAGTTCTTC. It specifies CASSPWTSVYNEQFF.

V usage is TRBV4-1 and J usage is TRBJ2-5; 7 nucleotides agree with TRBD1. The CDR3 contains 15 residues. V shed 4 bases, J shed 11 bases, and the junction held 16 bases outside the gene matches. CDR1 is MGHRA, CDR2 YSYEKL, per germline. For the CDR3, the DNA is TGCGCCAGCAGCCCGGGGACAGCCGGAGGTGGGGGTCAGTACTTC. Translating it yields CASSPGTAGGGGQYF.

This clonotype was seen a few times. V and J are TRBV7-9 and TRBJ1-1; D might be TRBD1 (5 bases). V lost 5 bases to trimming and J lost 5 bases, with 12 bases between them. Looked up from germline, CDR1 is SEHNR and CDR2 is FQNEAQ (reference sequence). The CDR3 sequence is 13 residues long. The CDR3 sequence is CASSRTGTTEAFF. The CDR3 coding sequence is TGTGCCAGCAGCCGAACCGGGACTACTGAAGCTTTCTTT.

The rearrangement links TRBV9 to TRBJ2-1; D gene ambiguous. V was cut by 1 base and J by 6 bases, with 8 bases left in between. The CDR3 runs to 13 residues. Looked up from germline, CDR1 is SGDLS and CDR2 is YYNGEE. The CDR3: CASSVSEANEQFF. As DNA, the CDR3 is TGTGCCAGCAGCGTATCAGAGGCCAATGAGCAGTTCTTC.

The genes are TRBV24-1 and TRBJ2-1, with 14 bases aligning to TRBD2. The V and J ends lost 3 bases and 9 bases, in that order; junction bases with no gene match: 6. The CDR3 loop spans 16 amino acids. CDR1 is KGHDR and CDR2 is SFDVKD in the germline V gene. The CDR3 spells CATSDNGLAGGTEQFF. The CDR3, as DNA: TGTGCCACCAGTGATAATGGACTAGCGGGAGGCACTGAGCAGTTCTTC.

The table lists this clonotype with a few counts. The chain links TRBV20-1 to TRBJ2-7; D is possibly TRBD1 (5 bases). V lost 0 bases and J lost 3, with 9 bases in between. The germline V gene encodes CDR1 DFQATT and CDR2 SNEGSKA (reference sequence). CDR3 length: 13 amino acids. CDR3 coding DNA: TGCAGTGCTAGAGACGACAGACACTACGAGCAGTACTTC. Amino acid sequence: CSARDDRHYEQYF.

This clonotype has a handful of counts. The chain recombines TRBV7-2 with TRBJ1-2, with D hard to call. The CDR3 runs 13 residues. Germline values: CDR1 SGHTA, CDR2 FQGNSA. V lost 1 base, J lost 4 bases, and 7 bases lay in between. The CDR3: CASSLGWVYGYTF. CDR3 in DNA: TGTGCCAGCAGCTTAGGTTGGGTCTATGGCTACACCTTC. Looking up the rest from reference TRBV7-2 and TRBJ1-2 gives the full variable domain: GAGVSQSPSNKVTEKGKDVELRCDPISGHTALYWYRQSLGQGLEFLIYFQGNSAPDKSGLPSDRFSAERTGGSVSTLTIQRTQQEDSAVYLCASSLGWVYGYTFGSGTRLTVV.

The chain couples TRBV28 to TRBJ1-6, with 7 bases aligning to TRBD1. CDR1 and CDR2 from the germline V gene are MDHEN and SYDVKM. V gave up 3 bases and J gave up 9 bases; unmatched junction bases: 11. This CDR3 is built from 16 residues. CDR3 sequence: CASSFPTGWLGSPLHF. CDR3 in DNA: TGTGCCAGCAGTTTCCCGACAGGGTGGTTAGGTTCACCCCTCCACTTT. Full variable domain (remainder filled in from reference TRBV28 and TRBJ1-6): DVKVTQSSRYLVKRTGEKVFLECVQDMDHENMFWYRQDPGLGLRLIYFSYDVKMKEKGDIPEGYSVSREKKERFSLILESASTNQTSMYLCASSFPTGWLGSPLHFGNGTRLTVT.

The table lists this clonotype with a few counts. In DNA form, the CDR3 reads TGCAGTGCTAGAGAGTCTGGGACAGGGGATTACGAGCAGTACTTC. Translated, it gives CSARESGTGDYEQYF. This rearrangement joins TRBV20-1 to TRBJ2-7; 10 bases match TRBD1. The CDR3 consists of 15 residues. CDR1 and CDR2 from the germline V gene are DFQATT and SNEGSKA (reference sequence). J was trimmed by 4 bases and V by 0 bases; bases with no gene match: 6.

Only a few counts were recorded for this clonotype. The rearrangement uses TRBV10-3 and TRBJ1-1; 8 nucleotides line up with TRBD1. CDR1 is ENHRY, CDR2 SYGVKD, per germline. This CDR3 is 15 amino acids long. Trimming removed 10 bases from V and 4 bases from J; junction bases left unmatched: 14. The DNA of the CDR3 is TGTGCCACCCACGGACAGGGCAATGTGGGCACTGAAGCTTTCTTT. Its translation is CATHGQGNVGTEAFF.

The CDR3 coding sequence is TGTGCCAGCAGCTTAACGAAGAGAGCCGAGCAGTACTTC. This codes for CASSLTKRAEQYF. V and J are TRBV7-9 and TRBJ2-7; D is ambiguous. The CDR3 consists of 13 residues. The V gene's germline CDR1 is SEHNR and CDR2 FQNEAQ (reference sequence). V dropped 2 bases and J dropped 6 bases, with 11 bases sitting between them.

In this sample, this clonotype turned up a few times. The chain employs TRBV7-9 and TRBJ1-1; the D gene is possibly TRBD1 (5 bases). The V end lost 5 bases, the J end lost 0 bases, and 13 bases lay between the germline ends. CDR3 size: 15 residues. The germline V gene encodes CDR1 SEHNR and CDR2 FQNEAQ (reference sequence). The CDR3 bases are TGTGCCAGCAGCAGCAGGGTTGCCCTGAACACTGAAGCTTTCTTT. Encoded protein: CASSSRVALNTEAFF.

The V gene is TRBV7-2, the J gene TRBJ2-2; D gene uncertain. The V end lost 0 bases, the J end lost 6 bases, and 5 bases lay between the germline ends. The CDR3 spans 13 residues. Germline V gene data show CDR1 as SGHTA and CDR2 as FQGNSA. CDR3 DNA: TGTGCCAGCAGCTTAGCGGGTCCCGGGGAGCTGTTTTTT. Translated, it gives CASSLAGPGELFF.

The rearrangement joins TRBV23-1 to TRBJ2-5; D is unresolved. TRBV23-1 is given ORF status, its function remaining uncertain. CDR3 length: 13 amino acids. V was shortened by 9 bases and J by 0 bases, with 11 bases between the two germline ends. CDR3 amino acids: CASLAGNQETQYF. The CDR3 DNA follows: TGCGCCAGTCTCGCCGGCAACCAAGAGACCCAGTACTTC.

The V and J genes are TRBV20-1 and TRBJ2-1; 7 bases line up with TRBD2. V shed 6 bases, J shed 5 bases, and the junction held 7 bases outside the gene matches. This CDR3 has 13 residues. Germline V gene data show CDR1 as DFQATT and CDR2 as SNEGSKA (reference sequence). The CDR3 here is CSAPTSAHNEQFF. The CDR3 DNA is TGCAGTGCGCCAACTAGCGCCCACAATGAGCAGTTCTTC.

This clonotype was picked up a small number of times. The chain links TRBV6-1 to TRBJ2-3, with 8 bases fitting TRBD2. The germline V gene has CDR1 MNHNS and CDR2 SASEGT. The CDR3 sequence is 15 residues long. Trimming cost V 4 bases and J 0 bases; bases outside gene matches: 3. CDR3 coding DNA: TGTGCCAGCAGTGTGACTAGCGTTAGCACAGATACGCAGTATTTT. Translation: CASSVTSVSTDTQYF.

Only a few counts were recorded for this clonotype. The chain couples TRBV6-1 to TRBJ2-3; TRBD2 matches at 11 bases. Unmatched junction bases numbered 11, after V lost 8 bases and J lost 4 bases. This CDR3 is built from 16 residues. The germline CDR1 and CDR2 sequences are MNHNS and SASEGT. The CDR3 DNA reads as TGTGCCAGCGCAAACTTAGCGGGAGGGTACCCAGATACGCAGTATTTT. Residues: CASANLAGGYPDTQYF.

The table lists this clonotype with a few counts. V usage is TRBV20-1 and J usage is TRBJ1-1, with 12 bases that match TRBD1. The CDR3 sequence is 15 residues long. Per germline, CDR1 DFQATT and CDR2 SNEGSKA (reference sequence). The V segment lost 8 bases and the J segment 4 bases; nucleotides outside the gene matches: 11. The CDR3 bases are TGCAGTTCATGGGGGGACAGGGGGCCGGCCACTGAAGCTTTCTTT. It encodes CSSWGDRGPATEAFF.

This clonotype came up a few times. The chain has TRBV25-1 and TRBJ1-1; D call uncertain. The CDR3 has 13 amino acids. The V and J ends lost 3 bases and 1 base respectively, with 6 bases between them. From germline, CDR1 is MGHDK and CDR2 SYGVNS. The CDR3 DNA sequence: TGTGCCAGCAGTGAGGCTGGGAACACTGAAGCTTTCTTT. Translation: CASSEAGNTEAFF.

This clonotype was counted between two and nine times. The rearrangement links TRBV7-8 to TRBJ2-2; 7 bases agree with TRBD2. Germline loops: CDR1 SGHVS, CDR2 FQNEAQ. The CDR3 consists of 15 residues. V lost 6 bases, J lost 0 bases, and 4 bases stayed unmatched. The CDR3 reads CASSRAGANTGELFF. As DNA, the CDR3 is TGTGCCAGCAGTCGTGCGGGAGCGAACACCGGGGAGCTGTTTTTT.

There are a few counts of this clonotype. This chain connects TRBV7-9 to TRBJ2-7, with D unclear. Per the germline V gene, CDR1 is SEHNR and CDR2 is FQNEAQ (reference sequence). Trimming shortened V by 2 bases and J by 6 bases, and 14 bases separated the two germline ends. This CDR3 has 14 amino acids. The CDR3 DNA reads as TGTGCCAGCAGCTTAAACTCAGGTTCACCCGAGCAGTACTTC. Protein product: CASSLNSGSPEQYF.

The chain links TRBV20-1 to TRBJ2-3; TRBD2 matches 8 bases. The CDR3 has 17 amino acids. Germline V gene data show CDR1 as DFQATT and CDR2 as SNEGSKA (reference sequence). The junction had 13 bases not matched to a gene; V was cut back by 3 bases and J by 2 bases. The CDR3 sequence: CSASRQRGTSHTDTQYF. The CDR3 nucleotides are TGCAGTGCTAGTAGGCAGCGGGGGACCTCTCACACAGATACGCAGTATTTT.

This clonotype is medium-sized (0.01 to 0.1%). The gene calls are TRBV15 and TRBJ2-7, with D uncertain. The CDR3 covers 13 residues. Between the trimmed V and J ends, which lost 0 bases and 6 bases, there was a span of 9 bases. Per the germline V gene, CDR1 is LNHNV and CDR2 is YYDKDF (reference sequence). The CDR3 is CATSRDIVREQYF. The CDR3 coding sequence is TGTGCCACCAGCAGAGACATTGTACGCGAGCAGTACTTC.